This T cell receptor (beta chain) originates from a study of T cell responses to AZD1222 COVID-19 vaccine. General study points: Clonal diversity may have been underestimated, and the donors were mostly white British, with more females than males. Spike as a whole was targeted by vaccine-associated CD4 TCRs, dominant at 160-218 and 743-854. Only a handful of AZD1222 recipients tested seropositive at baseline.

On this clone itself: Its specificity is unknown.

The assay was immunoSEQ multiplex PCR, and TCRdb's table has in-frame clones only and misses some. The sample shows around 120,000 clones, 92% of them seen only once. V shed 5 bases, J shed 4 bases, and the junction held 24 bases outside the gene matches. Germline CDR1 is PRHDT and CDR2 is FYEKMQ (reference sequence). The length of the CDR3 is 21 residues. J is TRBJ2-1 and V is TRBV13, with TRBD2 matching 9 bases. This specimen was peripheral blood, taken 28 days after the second AZD1222 dose. The TCR originated in an adult who received the AZD1222 COVID-19 vaccine. The CDR3 region has the DNA TGTGCCAGCAGCCTAGAGGGACTAGCCGGAGGCCGGATCCTAAAATACAATGAGCAGTTCTTC. Encoded protein: CASSLEGLAGGRILKYNEQFF.